The rows below give T cell receptor beta chains drawn from one sample of a study of cytomegalovirus exposure and HLA in healthy donors. Clones were read by immunoSEQ multiplex PCR, and TCRdb kept only the in-frame ones, dropping some. The data show 200,000 to 250,000 clones, 75% to 90% seen once. The sample comprised PBMCs. The receptors were sampled from a woman in her twenties or thirties in good health and CMV-seropositive. Both conserved end residues are part of each CDR3. The order of the fields is clone size, D gene, J gene, V gene, CDR3 protein, CDR3 DNA. A D gene is named only where the DNA matches it firmly. Size is stated for part of the rows, as once, few or many counts, or as a class when the clone is expanded.

NA	NA	TRBJ1-2	TRBV5-1	CASSWGDDSNYGYTF	TGCGCCAGCAGCTGGGGGGACGACAGTAACTATGGCTACACCTTC
few	NA	TRBJ2-7	TRBV9	CASSVGWTNYEQYF	TGTGCCAGCAGCGTAGGGTGGACCAACTACGAGCAGTACTTC
NA	NA	TRBJ1-2	TRBV4-1	CASSQDGTVGYTF	TGCGCCAGCAGCCAAGATGGGACTGTGGGCTACACCTTC
NA	NA	TRBJ2-3	TRBV20-1	CSTTYTDTQYF	TGCAGTACTACCTACACAGATACGCAGTATTTT
few	TRBD1	TRBJ2-7	TRBV29-1	CSVTAPDRGRPYEQYF	TGCAGCGTTACAGCACCCGACAGGGGGCGCCCCTACGAGCAGTACTTC
NA	TRBD2	TRBJ2-2	TRBV28	CASSFRSGRRYTGELFF	TGTGCCAGCAGTTTTAGGAGCGGGAGGCGATACACCGGGGAGCTGTTTTTT
NA	TRBD1	TRBJ2-4	TRBV28	CASSYEDRAKNIQYF	TGTGCCAGCAGTTATGAGGACAGGGCCAAAAACATTCAGTACTTC
NA	NA	TRBJ1-1	TRBV27	CASGRGGPNTEAFF	TGTGCCAGCGGGCGGGGAGGACCAAACACTGAAGCTTTCTTT
NA	TRBD1	TRBJ1-2	TRBV18	CASQDRGFYGYTF	TGTGCCAGCCAGGACAGGGGGTTCTATGGCTACACCTTC
once	NA	TRBJ2-1	TRBV9	CASSKSGDSYNEQFF	TGTGCCAGCAGCAAAAGCGGCGATTCCTACAATGAGCAGTTCTTC
NA	NA	TRBJ2-3	TRBV10-3	CAISEEGSQDTQYF	TGTGCCATCAGTGAGGAGGGTAGCCAAGATACGCAGTATTTT
NA	TRBD1	TRBJ1-2	TRBV28	CASSSFRTGRTF	TGTGCCAGCAGTTCTTTCCGGACAGGGCGGACCTTC
NA	TRBD1	TRBJ2-7	TRBV4-1	CASSQRTGWYEQYF	TGCGCCAGCAGCCAACGGACAGGGTGGTACGAGCAGTACTTC
NA	NA	TRBJ2-1	TRBV11-3	CASSLGPTYNEQFF	TGTGCCAGCAGCTTAGGACCAACCTACAATGAGCAGTTCTTC
once	NA	TRBJ1-2	TRBV9	CASSVRGNYGYTF	TGTGCCAGCAGCGTACGGGGTAACTATGGCTACACCTTC
NA	NA	TRBJ2-1	TRBV2	CASSVRFEQFF	TGTGCCAGCAGTGTAAGGTTTGAGCAGTTCTTC
NA	NA	TRBJ2-1	TRBV25-1	CASSDGNRDEQFF	TGTGCCAGCAGTGACGGCAACAGGGATGAGCAGTTCTTC
NA	TRBD2	TRBJ2-5	TRBV5-1	CASSFMTSGRGSETQYF	TGCGCCAGCAGCTTTATGACTAGCGGGAGAGGGTCGGAGACCCAGTACTTC
few	NA	TRBJ1-2	TRBV30	CAWSVHPGTYGYTF	TGTGCCTGGAGTGTACATCCGGGCACCTATGGCTACACCTTC
NA	NA	TRBJ1-5	TRBV4-1	CASSPGGFNQPQHF	TGCGCCAGCAGCCCTGGAGGATTCAATCAGCCCCAGCATTTT
NA	NA	TRBJ2-5	TRBV29-1	CSAVWYQETQYF	TGCAGCGCCGTCTGGTACCAAGAGACCCAGTACTTC
NA	NA	TRBJ2-7	TRBV29-1	CSVEDPRRGEQYF	TGCAGCGTTGAAGACCCTCGCCGAGGGGAGCAGTACTTC
NA	NA	TRBJ2-7	TRBV5-6	CASSLLGVPSYEQYF	TGTGCCAGCAGCTTGCTCGGAGTCCCCTCCTACGAGCAGTACTTC
few	NA	TRBJ2-7	TRBV5-4	CASRKNRESSEQYF	TGTGCCAGCAGGAAGAACAGGGAGTCGAGCGAGCAGTACTTC
NA	TRBD1	TRBJ1-2	TRBV13	CASSLGQGDGYTF	TGTGCCAGCAGCTTAGGACAGGGGGATGGCTACACCTTC
NA	NA	TRBJ2-3	TRBV13	CASAGEGTWGTQYF	TGTGCCAGCGCAGGGGAGGGGACGTGGGGTACGCAGTATTTT
NA	TRBD2	TRBJ2-1	TRBV7-9	CASSLALTSGRAAEQFF	TGTGCCAGCAGCTTAGCGTTGACTAGCGGGAGGGCCGCTGAGCAGTTCTTC
once	TRBD1	TRBJ2-3	TRBV4-1	CASSQIQGRGDTQYF	TGCGCCAGCAGCCAGATACAGGGGAGAGGAGATACGCAGTATTTT
few	TRBD2	TRBJ2-3	TRBV30	CAWRGLAGGTDTQYF	TGTGCCTGGAGAGGACTAGCGGGGGGCACAGATACGCAGTATTTT
few	NA	TRBJ2-7	TRBV19	CASSAQGGPSYEQYF	TGTGCCAGTAGTGCCCAGGGCGGTCCATCCTACGAGCAGTACTTC
NA	NA	TRBJ2-1	TRBV27	CASSSLDRNEQFF	TGTGCCAGCAGTTCGCTCGACAGGAATGAGCAGTTCTTC
NA	NA	TRBJ2-7	TRBV15	CATSRSTGNSYEQYF	TGTGCCACCAGCAGGTCGACAGGAAACTCCTACGAGCAGTACTTC
NA	NA	TRBJ2-1	TRBV5-1	CASSLATVQGIYNEQFF	TGCGCCAGCAGCTTGGCGACGGTACAAGGGATCTACAATGAGCAGTTCTTC
once	TRBD1	TRBJ1-1	TRBV30	CAWAGGPTGGEAFF	TGTGCCTGGGCAGGCGGACCCACAGGGGGTGAAGCTTTCTTT
NA	NA	TRBJ1-1	TRBV12-5	CASGLVRDGSTRPTEAFF	TGTGCTAGTGGTTTGGTACGTGATGGGTCGACCCGACCGACTGAAGCTTTCTTT
NA	NA	TRBJ2-5	TRBV27	CASSRHHQETQYF	TGTGCCAGCAGTAGACACCACCAAGAGACCCAGTACTTC
NA	NA	TRBJ1-1	TRBV10-3	CAISELGDWDTEAFF	TGTGCCATCAGTGAGTTAGGGGACTGGGACACTGAAGCTTTCTTT
NA	TRBD1	TRBJ2-1	TRBV29-1	CSVERTGTGYNEQFF	TGCAGCGTTGAACGTACTGGGACAGGCTACAATGAGCAGTTCTTC